These T cell receptor beta chains were read from a single sample in a study. One entry per CDR3 protein results from TCRdb running MiXCR on the 5' RACE reads. The top ten hold around 3.5% of the sample, which has approximately 42,000 distinct CDR3 sequences, 25% to 30% seen once. The sequenced sample consisted of memory CD4+ T cells sorted from a lymph node. The receptors derive from a female donor with breast cancer. CDR3s include the opening cysteine and the closing phenylalanine or tryptophan. Clone size is shown for a subset of rows, as once, few, many or a class of expanded clone.

clone_size	v_call	j_call	cdr3_aa
few	TRBV6-2/TRBV6-3	TRBJ2-5	CASSLLTRTETQYF
many	TRBV12-3/TRBV12-4	TRBJ1-1	CASSLSGKAFF
-	TRBV28	TRBJ1-5	CASSAPRTGFNQPQHF
-	TRBV27	TRBJ1-5	CASQPQHF
-	TRBV7-2	TRBJ2-2	CASSPRRREATARTGELFF
-	TRBV9	TRBJ2-2	CASSPWTSGRPNTVELFF
-	TRBV6-2/TRBV6-3	TRBJ2-1	CASSYHGLQNNEQFF
few	TRBV18	TRBJ1-5	CASSPSGSNQPQHF
-	TRBV6-1	TRBJ2-7	CASRNGGSVAESQYF
few	TRBV2	TRBJ2-7	CASLKSGTGVHEQYF
-	TRBV5-1	TRBJ2-5	CASSLGGGRETQYF
few	TRBV5-1	TRBJ1-5	CASSLAFNQPQHF
few	TRBV6-1	TRBJ1-5	CASRVTGTGVRVNQPQHF
-	TRBV6-2/TRBV6-3	TRBJ1-5	CASSYGEGNQPQHF
many	TRBV5-1	TRBJ2-1	CASSRENNEQFF
-	TRBV6-6	TRBJ2-7	CASSYRQAPHEQYF
medium-sized	TRBV7-2	TRBJ1-5	CASSFLPGQAAGGNQPQHF
many	TRBV6-1	TRBJ2-3	CASSEATGGSTDTQYF
-	TRBV20-1	TRBJ1-2	CSAREEGQAYGYTF
-	TRBV27	TRBJ1-5	CASRDRGGMGQPQHF